This T cell receptor (beta chain) was observed in a study of cytomegalovirus exposure and HLA in healthy donors (dated by TCRdb to the late 2010s). Some background on the complete study: In an earlier analysis of approximately 640 of the donors, about 270 Gb of sequence data and approximately 100 million unique TCR beta sequences from about 190 million T cells were reported. Around 330 gigabases of sequencing data and roughly 80 million unique TCR sequences made up an early release that covered approximately 700 HLA-typed donors. Of the approximately 400 genotyped donors, about 84% fell in the genetic ancestry cluster associated with self-reported Caucasian donors. The study aimed to test whether signatures of past pathogen exposure could be identified by cataloging public T cell receptors. The T cell repertoires of some 670 subjects were profiled by immunosequencing and related to cytomegalovirus serostatus. In addition to the first cohort of roughly 700 subjects, a separate validation cohort of around 110 different subjects was used. To predict cytomegalovirus infection status, the study brought together high-throughput TCR immunosequencing, statistical association of individual TCRs with disease status, and machine learning. A later analysis re-examined previously published TCR beta repertoires from hundreds of donors and added high-resolution HLA genotyping to investigate patterns of TCR occurrence. Rather than using new phenotypic data, the later analysis identified candidate immune exposures from TCR beta sequences and from how often those sequences occurred across donors. To decide whether each TCR beta V gene segment behaved as functional or pseudogenic, an earlier analysis of some 580 of the donors relied on high-throughput TCR beta sequencing. Donor age, sex, ethnicity and CMV serostatus were compiled together with the repertoire data. A later genetic analysis took genome-wide SNP genotypes for about three fifths of the 666 donors and used that subset as a discovery cohort. All discovery cohort repertoires had been generated using a single sequencing platform. HLA typing covered class I and class II loci at four-digit resolution. The number of donors typed differed by locus, with about 629-630 for A, B, C, DRB1 and DQB1, approximately 500 for DQA1, under 610 for DPA1, and 450 to 480 for DPB1. Several DR-DQ haplotypes were handled as single units for association and clustering, since linkage in the cohort was strong. Across some 400 genotyped donors of the cohort, an average of 235,054 unique TCR beta nucleotide sequences per donor were sequenced, and approximately 17% of those sequences were non-productive.

As to this clone: It lacks a known antigen. Per-base quality was not reported, and no clone a single base away is much larger than it.

The library came from the immunoSEQ multiplex PCR assay. For the multiplex PCR, a mixture combining 60 forward primers for TCR Vbeta segments and 13 reverse primers for TCR Jbeta segments was used. Amplification of the CDR3 region of rearranged TCR beta genes was performed with a multiplex PCR assay on genomic DNA. On the Illumina HiSeq System, the amplified TCR beta libraries were sequenced as 87-base-pair reads. The study's processing was this. Across the 700 or so repertoires, a later analysis counted 75 million to 90 million unique TCR beta chains, some 11 million of which were shared by at least two donors. Raw reads were error-corrected and collapsed into unique sequences by a nearest-neighbor algorithm in which closely related sequences were merged to remove PCR and sequencing errors. To assign V, D and J gene segments, CDR3 sequences were aligned to IMGT reference sequences. For a sequence to be retained, a match of at least six nucleotides was required to both a V gene segment and a J gene segment. Rearrangements were called productive when the CDR3 lacked stop codons and stayed in frame with V and J; all others were non-productive. Following IMGT convention, CDR3 was defined as the stretch from the second conserved V-encoded cysteine up to the conserved J-encoded phenylalanine. Sequences without an unambiguous match to a single V gene segment were excluded from the earlier analysis of about 640 of the donors. In an earlier analysis of approximately 590 of the donors, V segments were called functional above 56.7% productive rearrangements and were called segregating when the between-donor standard deviation exceeded 5%. To diagnose cytomegalovirus status from the catalog of TCR beta chain sequences, a statistical classification framework was built. In a later analysis, V and J genes were assigned by comparing TCR nucleotide sequences against IMGT/GENE-DB human TR gene sequences. A later analysis assigned CDR3 sequences and most-parsimonious VDJ recombination scenarios with the TCRdist pipeline. In a later analysis, every TCR beta chain was defined by the combination of its CDR3 amino acid sequence and its V-gene family, and reads without a unique V-gene family were dropped. In a later analysis, several hundred highly shared, low-generation-probability nucleotide sequences were removed to address suspected cross-contamination and a sequencing artifact. In a later analysis, a clonal expansion index was calculated for each public chain from normalized within-repertoire ranks of inferred template counts. Generation probabilities in a later analysis came from a VDJ recombination model fitted to out-of-frame rearrangements, and those results were checked against IGoR. In a later analysis, hypergeometric tests were used to score TCR-TCR, TCR-HLA and TCR-CMV co-occurrence, with a repertoire-size bias correction applied to TCR pairs. A later analysis estimated false discovery rates by permuting HLA or CMV assignments 20 times. In a later analysis, co-occurring TCRs were grouped with DBSCAN, and TCRdist sequence similarity was added when clustering was performed within HLA-allele-positive subsets. Repertoires with fewer than 30,000 or more than 120,000 public chains were left out of co-occurrence clustering, as were five repertoires with anomalous nucleotide sharing. TCRdb took over this immuneACCESS table, retaining in-frame rearrangements with V and J assigned. Such tables are incomplete; in checked studies, under half of the missing clones stem from an unresolved V gene, and the remainder is unexplained. Clonal size and the V and J genes are those of that table, whereas D and trimming came from the DNA. Present in this sample are 150,000 to 200,000 clones, 65% to 85% of which were seen just once. The top ten clonotypes cover approximately 6.7% of the sample.

The paper's findings and limits, for the study overall: In a later analysis, most CMV-associated TCR beta chains were found to appear HLA-restricted, with HLA associations seemingly driven largely by CMV exposure. An association between a missense DCLRE1C variant and V-gene and J-gene trimming of TCR beta chains was found in a later genetic analysis and replicated in an independent cohort. According to a later genetic analysis, donors in an Asian-associated ancestry cluster had fewer N-insertions in productive TCRs than the approximately 650-donor mean. In this cohort, only TCR beta chains were sequenced, and detectable features were limited by the absence of alpha or paired-chain data. According to a later analysis, TCR association rates differed among HLA loci, with DRB1 alleles showing the most associated TCRs and HLA-C alleles showing the fewest. While some public TCRs were present in many individuals, most TCR sequences turned up only very rarely across donors. Some IMGT-functional V segments, including TRBV6-2 and TRBV6-3, could not be told apart with the 87-base-pair reads, so those segments were excluded. According to the authors, the approach could potentially be generalized to other disease states and immunological phenotypes. When HLA alleles, especially DR and DQ, strongly co-occurred, attributing TCR associations to individual alleles was difficult. In a later analysis, HLA-associated TCR beta chains showed more clonal expansion and lower generation probabilities than non-associated chains that were equally common. CMV serostatus was the only immune exposure information available for the cohort. Because some donors lacked HLA typing at each locus, the association tests relied only on the typed subset. Approximately 16 rarely observed V segments, including chromosome 9 orphons, were excluded from the earlier analysis of several hundred of the donors because counts were too low. A later analysis associated about 17,000 TCR beta sequences with specific HLA alleles at a false discovery rate of 0.05. In an earlier analysis of approximately 590 of the donors, most TCR beta V segments appeared in productive rearrangements about 87% or about 30% of the time, broadly matching IMGT annotations. Several of the top co-occurrence clusters appeared to be linked to parvovirus B19, influenza, CMV and Epstein-Barr virus, according to a later analysis. Linkage disequilibrium might explain the correlated functional status among segregating V segments, but an unknown experimental factor could not be excluded. A cluster of highly shared sequence variants was judged likely to be a technical artifact of the sequencing pipeline. A further reported finding was that TCR beta sequences accurately predicted the HLA-A and HLA-B alleles for most subjects in the first cohort. In vitro tests confirmed that a few of the cytomegalovirus-associated TCR beta chains recognize cytomegalovirus antigens. Roughly uniform sequencing depth across donors was assumed in presence/absence analyses, although this assumption may not hold. Cytomegalovirus status was reported to be diagnosed by the classifier with high specificity and sensitivity in both the original and validation cohorts. The study listed approximately 160 TCR beta chains as associated with cytomegalovirus.

The cohort comprised under 700 healthy bone marrow donors. Cohort members were all nominally healthy when sampled, although unrecorded immune exposures were likely present. The donor tested CMV seropositive, placing the donor among the 250 to 300 seropositive members of the cohort. A peripheral blood sample was provided by each donor, and peripheral blood mononuclear cells were used for TCR beta sequencing. Genomic DNA was extracted from the blood cell samples with the Qiagen DNeasy Blood Extraction Kit. Counted from cysteine to phenylalanine, this CDR3 has 11 amino acids. The only DNA kept is the CDR3, 33 bases in frame from the first base. From the germline V gene (reference sequence), CDR1 is MNHNY and CDR2 is SVGAGI. Trimming costs V 7 bases and J 7 bases, and their ends lie 9 bases apart.

The sequence is built from TRBV6-6 and TRBJ2-3, with the D gene too uncertain to name. The sequencing input was PBMCs. This receptor was identified in a male donor in good health and CMV-seropositive. The CDR3 region: CASMSLNTQYF. The DNA is as follows: TGTGCCAGCATGTCCTTAAATACGCAGTATTTT.